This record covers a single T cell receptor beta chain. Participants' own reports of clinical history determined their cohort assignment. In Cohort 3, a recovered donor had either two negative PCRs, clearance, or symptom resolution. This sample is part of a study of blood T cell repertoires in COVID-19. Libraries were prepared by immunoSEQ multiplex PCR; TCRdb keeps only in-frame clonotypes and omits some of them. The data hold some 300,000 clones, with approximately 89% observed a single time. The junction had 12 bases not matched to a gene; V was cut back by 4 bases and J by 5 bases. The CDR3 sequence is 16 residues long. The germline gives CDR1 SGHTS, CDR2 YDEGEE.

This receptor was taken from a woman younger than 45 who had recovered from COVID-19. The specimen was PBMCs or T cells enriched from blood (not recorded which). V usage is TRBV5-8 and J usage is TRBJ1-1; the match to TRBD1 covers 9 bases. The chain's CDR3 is CASSTYRGPRVTEAFF. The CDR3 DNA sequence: TGTGCCAGCAGCACCTACAGGGGGCCCCGGGTGACTGAAGCTTTCTTT.